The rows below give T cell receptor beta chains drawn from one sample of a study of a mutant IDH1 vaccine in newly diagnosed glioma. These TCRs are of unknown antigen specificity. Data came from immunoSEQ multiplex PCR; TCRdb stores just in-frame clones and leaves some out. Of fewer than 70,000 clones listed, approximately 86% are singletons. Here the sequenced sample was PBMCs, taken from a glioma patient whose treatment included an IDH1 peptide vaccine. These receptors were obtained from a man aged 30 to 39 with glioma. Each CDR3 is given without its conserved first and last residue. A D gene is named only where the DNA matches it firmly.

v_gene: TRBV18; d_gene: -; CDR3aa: ASSPPVGAAGLYEQF
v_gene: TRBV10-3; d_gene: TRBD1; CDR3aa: AISESSTGGHYGYT
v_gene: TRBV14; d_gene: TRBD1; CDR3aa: ASSRTGGYTGELF
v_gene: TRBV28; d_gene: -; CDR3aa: ASSPHRGLAYNEQF
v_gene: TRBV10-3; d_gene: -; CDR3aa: AIRAEEGEQY
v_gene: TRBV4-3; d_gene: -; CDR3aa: ASSQDAAVNYGYT
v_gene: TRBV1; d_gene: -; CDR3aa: TRRQLNEKLF
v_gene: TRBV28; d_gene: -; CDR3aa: ASRSPRDGSSALH
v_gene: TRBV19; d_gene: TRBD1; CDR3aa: ASRYVTPRGTAGGNQPQH
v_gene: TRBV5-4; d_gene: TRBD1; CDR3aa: ASSLGQGMVNTEAF
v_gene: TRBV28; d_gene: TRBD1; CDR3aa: ASSLGDRMSSYNSPLH
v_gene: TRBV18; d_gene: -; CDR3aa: ASSPEFGDEPQH
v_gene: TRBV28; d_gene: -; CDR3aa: ASIAGAVNTEAF
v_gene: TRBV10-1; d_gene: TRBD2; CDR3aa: ATGPTSGGLSSYNEQF
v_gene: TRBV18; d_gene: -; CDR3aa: ASSPTTGGYT
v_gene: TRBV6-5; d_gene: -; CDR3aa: ASSYSGTPYEQY
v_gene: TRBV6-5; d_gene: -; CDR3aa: ASSYLRGNEQF
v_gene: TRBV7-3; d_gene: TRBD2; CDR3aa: ASSAWTSGGYNEQF
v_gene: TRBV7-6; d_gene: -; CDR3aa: ASSSLRGRPREQF
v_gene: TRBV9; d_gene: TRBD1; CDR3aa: ASSVTDRTNTEAF
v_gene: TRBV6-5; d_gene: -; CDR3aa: AVKGGPGNTDTQY
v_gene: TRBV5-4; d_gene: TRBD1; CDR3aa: ASSFLDRERNTQY
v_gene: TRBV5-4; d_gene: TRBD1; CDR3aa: ASSSGRQGPTYEQY
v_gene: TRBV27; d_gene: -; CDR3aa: ASSLGNTIYEQY